This T cell receptor beta chain was captured in a study of brain T cells in children with intractable seizures. Overall study findings and caveats: Patients' HCMV serostatus was unknown; virus specificity rests on CDR3 similarity alone.

Time point in this sample: blood from clinic visit 5 months post-surgery; TSC patient then seizure free. Only in-frame clones appear in the TCRdb table, and some are missing; sequencing was by immunoSEQ multiplex PCR. Counted here are about 340,000 clones, roughly 93% occurring once; the ten biggest clones make up 4.5% to 7%. Of note for this clone: Its antigen is unidentified.

Germline V lookup: CDR1 LNHDA, CDR2 SQIVND (reference sequence). Trimming left V 0 bases short and J 6 bases short, with 14 bases between. This CDR3 has 15 residues. The clonotype was recovered from a boy in the first two years of life with tuberous sclerosis and intractable seizures. The material sequenced was peripheral blood, taken less than 6 months after surgery. This chain uses TRBV19 with TRBJ1-1, with D possibly TRBD1 on 6 matching bases. Here the CDR3 reads CASSIDLGGEAEAFF. The CDR3 DNA reads TGTGCCAGTAGTATAGATCTAGGGGGGGAGGCTGAAGCTTTCTTT.